The T cell receptor beta chain under discussion was sequenced for a study of T cells in Graves' hyperthyroidism and ophthalmopathy. There were TCR beta CDR3 regions amplified from RNA transcripts. TCR CDR3 regions were first amplified by RT-PCR with HTBI primers. TCRdb re-derived calls from the multiplex PCR reads in MiXCR, one entry per CDR3 protein. The repertoire has more than 500,000 distinct CDR3 sequences, approximately 16% of them found once; the top ten carry 25% to 30%. This clonotype turned up a few times. Patients with ophthalmopathy all had a Clinical Activity Score of at least 3, a NOSPECS grade of at least 4 and duration under 3 months. Trimming shortened V by 7 bases and J by 6 bases, and 5 bases separated the two germline ends. In germline, CDR1 is MDHEN, CDR2 SYDVKM. The CDR3 spans 10 residues.

This TCR derives from a woman aged 25 to 39 with Graves' ophthalmopathy. The J gene is TRBJ2-3, the V gene TRBV28; D is unresolved. Sequencing was carried out using blood. Written as DNA, the CDR3 is TGTGCCAGCATAGGGGATACGCAGTATTTT. Encoded protein: CASIGDTQYF.